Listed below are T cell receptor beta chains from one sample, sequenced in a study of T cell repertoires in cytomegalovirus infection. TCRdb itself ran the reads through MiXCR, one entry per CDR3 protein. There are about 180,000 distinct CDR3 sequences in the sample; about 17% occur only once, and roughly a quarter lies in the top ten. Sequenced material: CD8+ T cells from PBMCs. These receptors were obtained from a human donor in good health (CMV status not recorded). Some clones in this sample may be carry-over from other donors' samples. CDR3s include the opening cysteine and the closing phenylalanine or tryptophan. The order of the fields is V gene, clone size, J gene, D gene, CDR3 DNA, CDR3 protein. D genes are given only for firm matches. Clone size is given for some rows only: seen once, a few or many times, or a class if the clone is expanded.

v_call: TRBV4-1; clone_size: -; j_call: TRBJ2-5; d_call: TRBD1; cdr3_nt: TGCGCCAGCAGCCAACCCAGGGGGCGGGAGACCCAGTACTTC; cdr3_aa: CASSQPRGRETQYF
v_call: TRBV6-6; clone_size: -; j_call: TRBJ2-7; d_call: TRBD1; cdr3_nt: TGTGCCAGCAGTTACGCTAATAGGGACAGGGTGAGCTCCTACGAGCAGTACTTC; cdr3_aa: CASSYANRDRVSSYEQYF
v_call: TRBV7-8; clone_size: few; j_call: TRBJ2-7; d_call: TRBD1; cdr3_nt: TGTGCCAGCAGCTTAGGCCCGGGGGACAGGGCTTTCTACGAGCAGTACTTC; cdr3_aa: CASSLGPGDRAFYEQYF
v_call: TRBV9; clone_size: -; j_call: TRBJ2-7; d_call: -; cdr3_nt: TGTGCCAGCAGCGTAGATTCAGCTCCAACCTACGAGCAGTACTTC; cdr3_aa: CASSVDSAPTYEQYF
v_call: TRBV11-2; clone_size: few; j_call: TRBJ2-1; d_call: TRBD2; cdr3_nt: TGTGCCAGCAGCTGGGGACTAGCGGGGGACTACAATGAGCAGTTCTTC; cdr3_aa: CASSWGLAGDYNEQFF
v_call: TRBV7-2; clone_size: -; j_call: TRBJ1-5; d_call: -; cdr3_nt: TGTGCCAGCAGTTATTCCAGGGCCCAAAATCAGCCCCAGCATTTT; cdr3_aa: CASSYSRAQNQPQHF
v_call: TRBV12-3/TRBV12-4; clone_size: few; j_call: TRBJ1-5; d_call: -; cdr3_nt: TGTGCCAGCAGTTTTGGGAAACATATCAATCAGCCCCAGCATTTT; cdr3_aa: CASSFGKHINQPQHF
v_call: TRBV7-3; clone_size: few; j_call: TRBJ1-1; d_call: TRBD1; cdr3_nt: TGTGCCAGCAGGCCCGACAGGGAAACTGAAGCTTTCTTT; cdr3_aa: CASRPDRETEAFF
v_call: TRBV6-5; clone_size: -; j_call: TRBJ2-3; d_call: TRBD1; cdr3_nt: TGTGCCAGCAGATCTCGGGACAGGGCAGATACGCAGTATTTT; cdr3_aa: CASRSRDRADTQYF
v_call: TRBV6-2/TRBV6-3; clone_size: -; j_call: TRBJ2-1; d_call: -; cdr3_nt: TGTGCCAGCAGTTATCTAAGAAGACAGGTGACAGCCTACAATGAGCAGTTCTTC; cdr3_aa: CASSYLRRQVTAYNEQFF
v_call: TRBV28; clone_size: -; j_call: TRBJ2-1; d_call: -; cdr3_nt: TGTGCCAGCAGTCCCCGACGGGAAGTTAACAATGAGCAGTTCTTC; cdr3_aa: CASSPRREVNNEQFF
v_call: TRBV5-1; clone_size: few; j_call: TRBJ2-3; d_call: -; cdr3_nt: TGCGCCAGCAGCTTGGCCGTGGGGGAAGATACGCAGTATTTT; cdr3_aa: CASSLAVGEDTQYF
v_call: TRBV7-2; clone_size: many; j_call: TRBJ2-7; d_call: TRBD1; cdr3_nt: TGTGCCAGCAGCTTAGCAACGACAGGGGCCGAGCAGTACTTC; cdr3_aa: CASSLATTGAEQYF
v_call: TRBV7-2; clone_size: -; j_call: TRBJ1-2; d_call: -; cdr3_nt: TGTGCCAGCACCCGACCGGGGGGCGACTATGGCTACACCTTC; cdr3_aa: CASTRPGGDYGYTF
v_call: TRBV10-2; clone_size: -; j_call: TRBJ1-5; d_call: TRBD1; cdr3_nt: TGCGCCAGCAGTTCTAGACAGGGGGACAATCAGCCCCAGCATTTT; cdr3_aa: CASSSRQGDNQPQHF
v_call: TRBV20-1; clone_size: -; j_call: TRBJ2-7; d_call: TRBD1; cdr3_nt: TGCAGTGCCCACCAGGGGGCGTCCTACGAGCAGTACTTC; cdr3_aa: CSAHQGASYEQYF
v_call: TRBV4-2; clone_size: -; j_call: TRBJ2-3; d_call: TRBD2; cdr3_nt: TGTGCCAGCAGCCAAGCTAGCGGGGGGTCAGATACGCAGTATTTT; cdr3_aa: CASSQASGGSDTQYF
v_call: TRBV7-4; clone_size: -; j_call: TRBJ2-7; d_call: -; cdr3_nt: TGTGCCAGCAGCTTAGACCGGGACCTCGACTTC; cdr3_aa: CASSLDRDLDF
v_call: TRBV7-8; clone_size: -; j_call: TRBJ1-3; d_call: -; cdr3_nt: TGTGCCAGCAGCTTAGCCAGGTGGCGAGGAAACACCATATATTTT; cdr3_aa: CASSLARWRGNTIYF
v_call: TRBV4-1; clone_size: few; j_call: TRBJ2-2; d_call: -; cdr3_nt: TGCGCCAGCAGCCGAGCCCCTGTCGGGACCGGGGAGCTGTTTTTT; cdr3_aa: CASSRAPVGTGELFF
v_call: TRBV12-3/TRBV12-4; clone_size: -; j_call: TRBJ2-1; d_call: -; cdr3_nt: TGTGCCACCACCTTCGGACAGCAATACAATGAGCAGTTCTTC; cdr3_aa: CATTFGQQYNEQFF
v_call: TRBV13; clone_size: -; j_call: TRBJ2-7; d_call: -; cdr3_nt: TGTGCCAGCAGCATTGCGGCCTACGAGCAGTACTTC; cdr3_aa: CASSIAAYEQYF
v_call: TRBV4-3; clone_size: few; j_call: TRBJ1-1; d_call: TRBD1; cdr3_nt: TGCGCCAGCAGCCAAGACCCTACAGGGGGGGGGGCCACTGAAGCTTTCTTT; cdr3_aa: CASSQDPTGGGATEAFF
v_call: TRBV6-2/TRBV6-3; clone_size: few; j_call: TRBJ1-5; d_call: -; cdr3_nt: TGTGCCAGCAGTTGGACTGGGAGCAATCAGCCCCAGCATTTT; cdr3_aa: CASSWTGSNQPQHF
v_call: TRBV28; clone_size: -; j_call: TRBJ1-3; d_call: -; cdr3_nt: TGTGCCAGCAGTTTAATCGGGGTAAACACCATATATTTT; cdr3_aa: CASSLIGVNTIYF
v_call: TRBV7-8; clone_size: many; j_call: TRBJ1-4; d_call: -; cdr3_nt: TGTGCCAGCAGCCCTAGGACAAACTGGGCAACTAATGAAAAACTGTTTTTT; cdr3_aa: CASSPRTNWATNEKLFF
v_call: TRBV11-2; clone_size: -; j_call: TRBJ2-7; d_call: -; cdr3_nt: TGTGCCAGCAGCTGGGACCCTTACGAGCAGTACTTC; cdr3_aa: CASSWDPYEQYF
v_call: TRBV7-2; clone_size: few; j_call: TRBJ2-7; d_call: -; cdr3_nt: TGTGCCAGCAGCTTAGGTCCGGGGGCGGACGAGCAGTACTTC; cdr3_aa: CASSLGPGADEQYF
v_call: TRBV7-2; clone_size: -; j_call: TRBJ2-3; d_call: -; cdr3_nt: TGTGCCAGCAGCTTAGGTGGCAGTCCCAGCACAGATACGCAGTATTTT; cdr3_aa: CASSLGGSPSTDTQYF
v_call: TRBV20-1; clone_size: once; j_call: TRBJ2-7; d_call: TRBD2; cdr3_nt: TGCAGTGCTGGGACTAGCGGAACCTACGAGCAGTACTTC; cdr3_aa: CSAGTSGTYEQYF
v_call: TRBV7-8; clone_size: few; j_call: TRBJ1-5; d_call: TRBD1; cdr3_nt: TGTGCCAGCAGTGGAGGGGGCGGTGGTCAGCCCCAGCATTTT; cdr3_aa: CASSGGGGGQPQHF